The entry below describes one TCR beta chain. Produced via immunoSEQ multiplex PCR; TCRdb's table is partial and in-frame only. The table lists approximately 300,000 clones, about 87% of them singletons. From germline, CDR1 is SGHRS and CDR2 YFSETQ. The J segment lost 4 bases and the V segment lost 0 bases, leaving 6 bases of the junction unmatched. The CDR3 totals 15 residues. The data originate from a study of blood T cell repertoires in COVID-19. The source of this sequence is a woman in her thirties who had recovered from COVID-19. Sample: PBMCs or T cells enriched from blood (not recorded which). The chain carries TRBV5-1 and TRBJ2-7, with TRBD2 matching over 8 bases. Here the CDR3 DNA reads TGCGCCAGCAGCTTGGGAATTAGCGGGGAGTACGAGCAGTACTTC. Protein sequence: CASSLGISGEYEQYF.